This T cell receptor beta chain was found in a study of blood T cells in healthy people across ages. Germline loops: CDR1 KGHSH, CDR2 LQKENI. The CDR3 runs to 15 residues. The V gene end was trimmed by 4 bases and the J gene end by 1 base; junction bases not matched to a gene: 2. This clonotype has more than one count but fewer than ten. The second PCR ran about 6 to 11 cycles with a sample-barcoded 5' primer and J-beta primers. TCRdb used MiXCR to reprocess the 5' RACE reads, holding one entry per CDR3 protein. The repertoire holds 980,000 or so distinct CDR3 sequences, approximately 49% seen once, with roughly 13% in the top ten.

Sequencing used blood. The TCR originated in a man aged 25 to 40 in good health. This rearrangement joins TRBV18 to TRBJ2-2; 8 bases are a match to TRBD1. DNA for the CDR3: TGTGCCAGCTCACGCGACAGGGGGAACACCGGGGAGCTGTTTTTT. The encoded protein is CASSRDRGNTGELFF.